This T cell receptor (beta chain) is drawn from a study of blood T cell repertoires in COVID-19. Looking at the study overall: The analysed material was cDNA or gDNA that came from T cells, B-cell-depleted T cells, or PBMCs.

Germline V lookup: CDR1 SGHRS, CDR2 YFSETQ. Unmatched junction bases numbered 5, after V lost 4 bases and J lost 6 bases. The CDR3 spans 16 residues. Clones were read by immunoSEQ multiplex PCR, and TCRdb kept only the in-frame ones, dropping some. The table shows more than 95,000 clones, with roughly 84% occurring only once. This clonotype originated in a woman aged 80 or older with acute or convalescent COVID-19. V usage is TRBV5-1 and J usage is TRBJ2-3; 16 bases align to TRBD2. Input material: peripheral blood. Here the CDR3 DNA reads TGCGCCAGCAGCCCGGGACTAGCGGGAGGGTACGATACGCAGTATTTT. It codes for CASSPGLAGGYDTQYF.